This T cell receptor beta chain was retrieved from a study of shared T cell receptors in the human thymus. Only in-frame clones appear in the TCRdb table, and some are missing; sequencing was by immunoSEQ multiplex PCR. This table has 720,000 or so clones, 80% to 90% appearing once. This CDR3 is 15 amino acids long. V trimming: 4 bases; J trimming: 8 bases; junction bases outside the gene matches: 10. Germline CDR1 is MNHEY and CDR2 is SVGAGI. In addition, the sample was reused for a study of human thymus T cells. That study adds: Resections from corrective heart surgery provided thymus tissue.

The origin of this receptor is a girl less than two years old with a congenital heart defect. The chain uses TRBV6-5 and TRBJ1-5; 8 nucleotides line up with TRBD1. The specimen sequenced was thymocytes. CDR3 bases: TGTGCCAGCAGTTTTACAGGGGGGGTTGGTGAGCCCCAGCATTTT. This translates into CASSFTGGVGEPQHF.